This T cell receptor beta chain was sequenced for a study of beta chain features in type 1 diabetes. As regards this clone: As yet, its antigen is unknown.

This CDR3 has 17 amino acids. CDR1 and CDR2 (germline): KGHSH, LQKENI. V was clipped by 1 base and J by 0 bases, with 14 bases between them. Sequencing targeted expressed TCRB transcripts, as all isolated RNA had been reverse transcribed. Using immunoSEQ multiplex PCR, the repertoire was profiled, and TCRdb retains in-frame clones only, with some absent. The table includes a few hundred thousand clones, about 11% detected once. Study results and caveats: Whether HLA type affects TCRB rearrangement stayed undetermined in the present work. Within the patient group, naive, central memory and Treg TCRB repertoires appeared more similar to each other than within healthy donors. There was a moderate but significant shortening of TCRB CDR3s in all four CD4+ subsets of Type 1 diabetes patients.

The rearrangement uses TRBV18 and TRBJ2-3; D might be TRBD2 (5 bases). Sequenced sample: naive CD4+ T cells from blood. This clonotype originated in a woman in her twenties or thirties in good health. The CDR3 DNA follows: TGTGCCAGCTCACCACGCACACCGCGGGTTAGCACAGATACGCAGTATTTT. This sequence encodes CASSPRTPRVSTDTQYF.